What follows are 17 T cell receptor beta chains derived from one specimen sequenced in a study of blood T cell repertoires in COVID-19. Profiled with immunoSEQ multiplex PCR; TCRdb holds only in-frame clones, not every one. The sample contains around 120,000 clones, over 65% of which appear only once. Input material: peripheral blood. The receptors were sampled from a man in his 70s with acute or convalescent COVID-19.

A note on this clone: This sample includes further DNA sequences coding for the same CDR3. The rearrangement links TRBV12-3 or TRBV12-4 to TRBJ1-2; 9 nucleotides line up with TRBD1. The CDR3 totals 13 residues. V trimming: 4 bases; J trimming: 6 bases; junction bases outside the gene matches: 3. The CDR3 sequence is CASSSTGGDGYTF. For the CDR3, the DNA is TGTGCCAGCAGTTCGACAGGGGGAGATGGCTACACCTTC.

The gene calls are TRBV5-1 and TRBJ1-5; TRBD1 aligns across 10 bases. CDR1 and CDR2 (germline): SGHRS, YFSETQ. This CDR3 contains 16 residues. Trimming at V came to 4 bases and at J to 2 bases, leaving 6 bases not matched to a gene. In DNA form, the CDR3 reads TGCGCCAGCAGCCCGACCGGGACAGGGGGCAATCAGCCCCAGCATTTT. Its protein is CASSPTGTGGNQPQHF.

V usage is TRBV9 and J usage is TRBJ2-7; D is perhaps TRBD1 (6 bases). CDR1 is SGDLS and CDR2 is YYNGEE in the germline V gene. The ends were cut back, 7 bases at V and 1 base at J, with 18 bases in the middle. The CDR3 covers 15 residues. The CDR3 coding sequence is TGTGCCAGCTCCCCTCGGGTGGGACATTCCTACGAGCAGTACTTC. The encoded protein is CASSPRVGHSYEQYF.

The chain recombines TRBV27 with TRBJ2-3; 13 nucleotides match TRBD2. The CDR3 length is 17 residues. Germline V gene sequence: CDR1 MNHEY, CDR2 SMNVEV (reference sequence). The junction had 9 bases not matched to a gene; V was cut back by 5 bases and J by 4 bases. CDR3 in DNA: TGTGCCAGCAGTCGAGTGACTAGCGGGAGGCCGGCAGATACGCAGTATTTT. Its protein is CASSRVTSGRPADTQYF.

The rearrangement links TRBV6-4 to TRBJ2-1, with no clear D. The CDR3 is 16 amino acids. Per the germline V gene, CDR1 is MRHNA and CDR2 is SNTAGT. The V and J ends lost 4 bases and 0 bases respectively, with 13 bases between them. The CDR3 loop reads CASSAIYESSYNEQFF. CDR3 nucleotide sequence: TGTGCCAGCAGTGCCATTTACGAGAGCTCCTACAATGAGCAGTTCTTC.

The genes are TRBV6-2 or TRBV6-3 and TRBJ1-3; no clear D. From germline, CDR1 is MNHEY and CDR2 SVGEGT. The CDR3 spans 15 residues. The V gene lost 2 bases and the J gene lost 2 bases, with 10 bases spanning the gap. CDR3: CASSYIAVTGNTIYF. The CDR3 nucleotides are TGTGCCAGCAGTTACATCGCAGTAACTGGAAACACCATATATTTT.

This clone was recorded a few times. This chain links TRBV7-8 with TRBJ1-2; D gene unclear. CDR3 length: 12 residues. V was cut by 4 bases and J by 8 bases, with 11 bases left in between. Germline V gene sequence: CDR1 SGHVS, CDR2 FQNEAQ. The chain's CDR3 is CASSWATYGYTF. The DNA of the CDR3 is TGTGCCAGCAGCTGGGCTACTTACGGCTACACCTTC.

This clone was counted a few times. The DNA of the CDR3 is TGTGCCAGCAGCTTGGGCTCCCACAACCGACAGGGATATGGCTACACCTTC. Its protein product is CASSLGSHNRQGYGYTF. This chain connects TRBV5-4 to TRBJ1-2; 7 bases agree with TRBD1. Germline V gene sequence: CDR1 SGHNT, CDR2 YYREEE (reference sequence). The CDR3 loop spans 17 amino acids. V gave up 0 bases and J gave up 5 bases; unmatched junction bases: 13.

The V and J genes are TRBV5-1 and TRBJ2-5, with D possibly TRBD1 on 7 matching bases. Germline assignment: CDR1 SGHRS and CDR2 YFSETQ. This CDR3 region has 15 residues. Trimming pared 2 bases from V and 0 bases from J, leaving 11 bases between. The CDR3 DNA sequence: TGCGCCAGCAGCTTACAGGGGACTTACCAAGAGACCCAGTACTTC. Its protein is CASSLQGTYQETQYF. Combining the CDR3 with reference TRBV5-1 and TRBJ2-5 gives the whole variable domain KAGVTQTPRYLIKTRGQQVTLSCSPISGHRSVSWYQQTPGQGLQFLFEYFSETQRNKGNFPGRFSGRQFSNSRSEMNVSTLELGDSALYLCASSLQGTYQETQYFGPGTRLLVL.

CDR3 protein: CASSVRLAGGPKYLSLYNEQFF. The CDR3 nucleotides read TGTGCCAGTAGTGTCAGACTAGCGGGAGGGCCAAAATACCTCTCCTTATACAATGAGCAGTTCTTC. The chain employs TRBV19 and TRBJ2-1; 14 nucleotides agree with TRBD2. The V gene's germline CDR1 is LNHDA and CDR2 SQIVND (reference sequence). Losses at the gene ends were 5 bases for V and 4 bases for J; bases not matched to a gene: 22. The CDR3 totals 22 residues.

The chain recombines TRBV18 with TRBJ1-4; tentatively, D is TRBD1 (5 bases). The CDR3 extends over 15 amino acids. The germline V gene has CDR1 KGHSH and CDR2 LQKENI. V lost 4 bases to trimming and J lost 6 bases, with 15 bases between them. Written as DNA, the CDR3 is TGTGCCAGCTCACTGCAGCGGGACGCTTATGAAAAACTGTTTTTT. Translated, it gives CASSLQRDAYEKLFF.

This rearrangement joins TRBV5-1 to TRBJ1-2; a possible D gene is TRBD1 (6 bases). V shed 1 base and J shed 1 base, with 11 bases lying between them. The CDR3 totals 15 residues. Per germline, CDR1 SGHRS and CDR2 YFSETQ. The CDR3 here is CASSLRGAFNYGYTF. DNA for the CDR3: TGCGCCAGCAGCTTGCGGGGGGCGTTTAACTATGGCTACACCTTC.

The chain carries TRBV11-2 and TRBJ2-7; maybe TRBD1 (6 bases). The germline gives CDR1 SGHAT, CDR2 FQNNGV. Trimming removed 1 base from V and 0 bases from J, with 10 bases in between. The CDR3 runs 15 residues. CDR3 in DNA: TGTGCCAGCAGCTTAGGCGCAGGGGCCTCCTACGAGCAGTACTTC. This sequence encodes CASSLGAGASYEQYF. Together with reference TRBV11-2 and TRBJ2-7, the CDR3 gives the full variable domain: EAGVAQSPRYKIIEKRQSVAFWCNPISGHATLYWYQQILGQGPKLLIQFQNNGVVDDSQLPKDRFSAERLKGVDSTLKIQPAKLEDSAVYLCASSLGAGASYEQYFGPGTRLTVT.

The chain links TRBV5-6 to TRBJ2-7, with D tentatively TRBD1 (5 bases). V lost 2 bases and J lost 4, with 16 bases in between. CDR3 length: 15 amino acids. Germline assignment: CDR1 SGHDT and CDR2 YYEEEE. The CDR3, as DNA: TGTGCCAGCAGCTTTTCTTCCAGGGAAGAGTACGAGCAGTACTTC. This gives the protein CASSFSSREEYEQYF.

V gene TRBV18 combines with J gene TRBJ1-1; 9 bases line up with TRBD1. With V trimmed by 3 bases and J by 7 bases, 6 bases remained unmatched. This CDR3 has 14 amino acids. Per germline, CDR1 KGHSH and CDR2 LQKENI. The CDR3: CASSPDRGRGEAFF. DNA of the CDR3: TGTGCCAGCTCACCTGACAGGGGGAGAGGTGAAGCTTTCTTT.

V gene TRBV9 combines with J gene TRBJ2-2, with D maybe TRBD2 (7 bases). Trimming took off 6 bases at V and 3 bases at J, with 15 bases between the two ends. The CDR3 sequence is 15 residues long. In germline, CDR1 is SGDLS, CDR2 YYNGEE. CDR3 sequence reads: CASNFGGRYTGELFF. The CDR3 bases are TGTGCCAGCAATTTCGGGGGGCGGTACACCGGGGAGCTGTTTTTT.

The J gene is TRBJ2-3, the V gene TRBV4-2; 7 positions agree with TRBD1. This CDR3 has 15 amino acids. Trimming removed 4 bases from V and 0 bases from J; junction bases left unmatched: 4. Germline V gives CDR1 LGHNA, CDR2 YNFKEQ. The CDR3 DNA is TGTGCCAGCAGCCCGGGACAGACTAGCACAGATACGCAGTATTTT. This translates into CASSPGQTSTDTQYF.